A selection of T cell receptor beta chains follows, all from one sample in a study of cytomegalovirus exposure and HLA in healthy donors. Using immunoSEQ multiplex PCR, the repertoire was profiled, and TCRdb retains in-frame clones only, with some absent. The sample has approximately 140,000 clones; 81% are singletons. The sequenced material came from PBMCs. The source is a man aged 18 to 30 in good health and CMV-seronegative. Both conserved end residues are part of each CDR3. A D gene is named only where the DNA matches it firmly. Size is stated for part of the rows, as once, few or many counts, or as a class when the clone is expanded.

D gene	V gene	J gene	clone size	CDR3 protein	CDR3 DNA
.	TRBV6-5	TRBJ1-5	.	CASSLYRYSNQPQHF	TGTGCCAGCAGTTTATACAGGTATAGCAATCAGCCCCAGCATTTT
TRBD1	TRBV28	TRBJ1-5	.	CASNQGAQPQHF	TGTGCCAGCAATCAGGGGGCACAGCCCCAGCATTTT
.	TRBV5-1	TRBJ2-7	.	CASSTGTGTSYEQYF	TGCGCCAGCAGCACAGGAACCGGGACAAGCTACGAGCAGTACTTC
.	TRBV9	TRBJ1-4	.	CASSVYSGLTNEKLFF	TGTGCCAGCAGCGTTTACTCAGGGTTGACTAATGAAAAACTGTTTTTT
TRBD2	TRBV5-1	TRBJ2-5	.	CASSPRGGGFQETQYF	TGCGCCAGCAGCCCACGGGGCGGGGGGTTCCAAGAGACCCAGTACTTC
.	TRBV4-1	TRBJ1-1	.	CASSQFITGHKGTEAFF	TGCGCCAGCAGCCAATTCATAACAGGGCATAAGGGCACTGAAGCTTTCTTT
TRBD1	TRBV11-2	TRBJ1-5	.	CASSLGTVANQPQHF	TGTGCCAGCAGCCTTGGGACAGTTGCTAATCAGCCCCAGCATTTT
TRBD1	TRBV5-5	TRBJ1-1	.	CASSLKTGTNTEAFF	TGTGCCAGCAGCTTGAAGACAGGGACGAACACTGAAGCTTTCTTT
.	TRBV5-1	TRBJ1-1	.	CASSPGGAHQNTEAFF	TGCGCCAGCAGCCCGGGGGGGGCCCACCAGAACACTGAAGCTTTCTTT
.	TRBV7-9	TRBJ1-1	.	CASIPSGGNTEAFF	TGTGCCAGCATCCCCTCCGGGGGGAACACTGAAGCTTTCTTT
TRBD1	TRBV6-1	TRBJ1-5	.	CASSDRQGGQPQHF	TGTGCCAGCAGTGATAGACAGGGTGGGCAGCCCCAGCATTTT
.	TRBV6-5	TRBJ2-1	.	CASSYIRRTSYNEQFF	TGTGCCAGCAGTTATATCAGGAGGACCTCCTACAATGAGCAGTTCTTC
TRBD1	TRBV19	TRBJ1-5	.	CASSRGPGNQPQHF	TGTGCCAGTAGCAGGGGGCCTGGCAATCAGCCCCAGCATTTT
.	TRBV7-2	TRBJ1-2	.	CASSTGRANYGYTF	TGTGCCAGCAGTACAGGGAGAGCTAACTATGGCTACACCTTC
.	TRBV4-2	TRBJ1-5	.	CASSQEAGGNQPQHF	TGTGCCAGCAGCCAAGAGGCCGGGGGCAATCAGCCCCAGCATTTT
TRBD2	TRBV9	TRBJ2-7	few	CASSVEGLAKPYEQYF	TGTGCCAGCAGCGTAGAGGGACTAGCTAAACCCTACGAGCAGTACTTC
TRBD1	TRBV11-3	TRBJ2-7	once	CASSLGQGLYEQYF	TGTGCCAGCAGCTTAGGACAGGGGCTGTACGAGCAGTACTTC
TRBD1	TRBV18	TRBJ1-1	.	CASSLGDRVGWTEAFF	TGTGCCAGCTCACTAGGGGACAGGGTGGGGTGGACTGAAGCTTTCTTT
TRBD1	TRBV5-1	TRBJ2-3	.	CASPRGGQSTDTQYF	TGCGCCAGCCCCCGAGGGGGACAGAGCACAGATACGCAGTATTTT
.	TRBV30	TRBJ1-5	.	CAWSVKLAGNQPQHF	TGTGCCTGGAGTGTTAAGCTCGCCGGGAATCAGCCCCAGCATTTT
.	TRBV28	TRBJ1-1	.	CASSFPRGGLRNRNTEAFF	TGTGCCAGCAGTTTTCCTAGGGGGGGTCTTCGGAATAGGAACACTGAAGCTTTCTTT
.	TRBV14	TRBJ1-3	.	CASSRMQRYSGNTIYF	TGTGCCAGCAGCCGGATGCAGCGTTACTCTGGAAACACCATATATTTT
TRBD2	TRBV5-1	TRBJ2-3	.	CASSLGGGADTQYF	TGCGCCAGCAGCTTGGGCGGGGGAGCAGATACGCAGTATTTT
.	TRBV9	TRBJ1-5	.	CASSAGKGGTPQHF	TGTGCCAGCAGCGCAGGGAAGGGAGGTACGCCCCAGCATTTT
.	TRBV18	TRBJ1-6	.	CASSPAERSYNSPLHF	TGTGCCAGCTCACCGGCGGAGCGCTCCTATAATTCACCCCTCCACTTT
.	TRBV5-6	TRBJ1-5	.	CASSFSPGNDQPQHF	TGTGCCAGCAGCTTCAGCCCAGGTAATGATCAGCCCCAGCATTTT
.	TRBV9	TRBJ1-5	.	CASSPRQSNQPQHF	TGTGCCAGCAGCCCGCGACAGAGCAATCAGCCCCAGCATTTT
.	TRBV9	TRBJ1-6	once	CASSVDRGRNSPLHF	TGTGCCAGCAGCGTAGACCGCGGGCGGAATTCACCCCTCCACTTT
.	TRBV9	TRBJ1-4	.	CASSVIRTAFNEKLFF	TGTGCCAGCAGCGTAATCCGGACAGCGTTTAATGAAAAACTGTTTTTT
.	TRBV7-9	TRBJ1-6	.	CASSLETFSYNSPLHF	TGTGCCAGCAGCTTAGAGACTTTCTCCTATAATTCACCCCTCCACTTT
TRBD1	TRBV19	TRBJ1-1	.	CASSIVWGQGCIF	TGTGCCAGTAGTATCGTTTGGGGACAGGGTTGCATCTTT
TRBD1	TRBV29-1	TRBJ2-7	.	CSVDRGQDGYEQYF	TGCAGCGTTGATAGGGGACAGGACGGGTACGAGCAGTACTTC
.	TRBV27	TRBJ2-7	.	CASSLVPGRHEQYF	TGTGCCAGCAGTTTAGTCCCAGGGCGACACGAGCAGTACTTC